This is a list of T cell receptor beta chains from one sample in a study of blood T cell repertoires in COVID-19. Assay: immunoSEQ multiplex PCR; the TCRdb copy retains only in-frame clones and omits some. The profile covers under 300,000 clones, with around nine tenths appearing a single time and roughly 14% taken by the ten largest. Sequenced sample: peripheral blood. The receptors were gathered from a woman in her seventies with COVID-19, enrolled during active disease. CDR3s include the opening cysteine and the closing phenylalanine or tryptophan.

v_gene,j_gene,CDR3aa
TRBV29-1,TRBJ2-2,CSVEGQGNTGELFF
TRBV3-1/TRBV3-2,TRBJ1-5,CASSRTGTGGNQPQHF
TRBV12-3/TRBV12-4,TRBJ1-2,CASNQGAVGGYTF
TRBV30,TRBJ1-1,CAWSPSNRGNTEAFF
TRBV11-2,TRBJ2-1,CASTIRGGIFPHEQFF
TRBV19,TRBJ1-2,CASSMYWTFDGYTF
TRBV5-1,TRBJ2-3,CASSLVLAASTDTQYF
TRBV7-2,TRBJ1-2,CASSLAGEGGYTF
TRBV14,TRBJ1-2,CASSLRGSNYGYTF
TRBV27,TRBJ1-2,CASSSSEEGYTF
TRBV5-1,TRBJ2-5,CASSLAPSGGFQETQYF
TRBV6-5,TRBJ1-1,CASSHSTGDTEAFF
TRBV30,TRBJ2-7,CAWRPTATYEQYF
TRBV11-2,TRBJ2-6,CASSPAGVFGSGANVLTF
TRBV24-1,TRBJ1-2,CATSQQVNYGYTF
TRBV24-1,TRBJ1-4,CATSDSLDPTGGNEKLFF
TRBV5-8,TRBJ2-1,CASSPGQGSYNEQFF
TRBV28,TRBJ2-7,CASSLGGGRYYEQYF
TRBV5-4,TRBJ1-2,CASSLQGTGGYTF
TRBV6-6,TRBJ1-5,CASTTQGDGQPQHF
TRBV2,TRBJ2-3,CASSELTGDTDTQYF
TRBV5-1,TRBJ2-7,CASSSTGIYEQYF
TRBV20-1,TRBJ2-1,CSAFRGGEQFF
TRBV6-5,TRBJ1-1,CASSYSQGEAFF
TRBV10-2,TRBJ2-7,CASSLGENEQYF
TRBV2,TRBJ2-2,CASRPDFTGELFF
TRBV10-3,TRBJ1-1,CAIISDSNTEAFF
TRBV28,TRBJ2-3,CASSSPPRTGTDTQYF
TRBV7-3,TRBJ2-6,CASSLRTGSGANVLTF